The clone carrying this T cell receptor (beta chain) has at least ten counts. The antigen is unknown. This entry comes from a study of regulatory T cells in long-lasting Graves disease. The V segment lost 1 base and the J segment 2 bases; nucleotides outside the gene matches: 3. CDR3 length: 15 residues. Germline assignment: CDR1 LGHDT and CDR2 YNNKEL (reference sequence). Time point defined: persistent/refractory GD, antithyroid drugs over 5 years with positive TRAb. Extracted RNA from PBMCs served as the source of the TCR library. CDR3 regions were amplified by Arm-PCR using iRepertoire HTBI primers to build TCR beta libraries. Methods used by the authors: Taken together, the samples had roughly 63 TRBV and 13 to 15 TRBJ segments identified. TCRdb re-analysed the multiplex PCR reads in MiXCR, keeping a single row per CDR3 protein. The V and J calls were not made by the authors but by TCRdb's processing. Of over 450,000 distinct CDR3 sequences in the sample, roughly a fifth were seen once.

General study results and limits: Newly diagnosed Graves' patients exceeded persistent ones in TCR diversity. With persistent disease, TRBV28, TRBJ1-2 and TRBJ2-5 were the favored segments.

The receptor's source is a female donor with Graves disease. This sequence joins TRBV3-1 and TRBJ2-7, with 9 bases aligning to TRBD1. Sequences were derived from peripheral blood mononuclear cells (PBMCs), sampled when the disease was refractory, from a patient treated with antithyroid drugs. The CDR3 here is CASSQGTGVTYEQYF. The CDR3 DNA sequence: TGTGCCAGCAGCCAAGGGACAGGGGTTACCTACGAGCAGTACTTC.